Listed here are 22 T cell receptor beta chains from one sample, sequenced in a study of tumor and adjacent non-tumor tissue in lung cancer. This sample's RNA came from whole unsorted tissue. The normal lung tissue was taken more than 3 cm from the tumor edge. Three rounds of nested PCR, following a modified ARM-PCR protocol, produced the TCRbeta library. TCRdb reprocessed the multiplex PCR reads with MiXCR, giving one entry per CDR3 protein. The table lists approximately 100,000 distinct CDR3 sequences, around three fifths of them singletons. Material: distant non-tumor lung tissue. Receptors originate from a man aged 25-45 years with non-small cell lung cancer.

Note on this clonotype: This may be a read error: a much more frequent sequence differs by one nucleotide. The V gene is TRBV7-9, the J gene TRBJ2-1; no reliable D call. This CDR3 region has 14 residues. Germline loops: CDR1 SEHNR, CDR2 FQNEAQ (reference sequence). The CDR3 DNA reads TGTCCCAGCAGCTTACTGCCTTCCTACAATGAGCAGTTCTTC. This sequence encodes CPSSLLPSYNEQFF.

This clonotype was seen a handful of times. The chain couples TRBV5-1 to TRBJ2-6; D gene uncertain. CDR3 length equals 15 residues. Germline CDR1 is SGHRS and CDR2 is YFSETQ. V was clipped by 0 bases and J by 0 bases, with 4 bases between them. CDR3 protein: CASSLDGSGANVLTF. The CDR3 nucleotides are TGCGCCAGCAGCTTGGACGGCTCTGGGGCCAACGTCCTGACTTTC.

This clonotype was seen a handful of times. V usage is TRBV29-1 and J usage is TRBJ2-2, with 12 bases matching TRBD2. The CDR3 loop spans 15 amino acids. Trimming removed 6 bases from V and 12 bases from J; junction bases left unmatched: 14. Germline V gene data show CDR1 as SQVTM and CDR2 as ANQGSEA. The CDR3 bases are TGCAGCGTCAGGCTAGCGGGGGGGCGAACCAGGAAGCTGTTTTTT. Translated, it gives CSVRLAGGRTRKLFF.

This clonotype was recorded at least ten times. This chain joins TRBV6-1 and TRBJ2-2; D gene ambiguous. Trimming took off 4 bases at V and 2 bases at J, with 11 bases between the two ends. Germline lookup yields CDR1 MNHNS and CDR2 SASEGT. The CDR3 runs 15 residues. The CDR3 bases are TGTGCCAGCAGTGTACATTTTCCAAACACCGGGGAGCTGTTTTTT. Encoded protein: CASSVHFPNTGELFF.

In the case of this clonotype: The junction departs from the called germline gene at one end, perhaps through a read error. Here the CDR3 reads CSASWAGELETQYF. Written as DNA, the CDR3 is TGTAGTGCTAGTTGGGCGGGGGAGCTGGAGACCCAGTACTTC. The rearrangement links TRBV20-1 to TRBJ2-5; the match to TRBD2 covers 7 bases. Germline CDR1 reads DFQATT; CDR2 reads SNEGSKA (reference sequence). The CDR3 runs to 14 residues.

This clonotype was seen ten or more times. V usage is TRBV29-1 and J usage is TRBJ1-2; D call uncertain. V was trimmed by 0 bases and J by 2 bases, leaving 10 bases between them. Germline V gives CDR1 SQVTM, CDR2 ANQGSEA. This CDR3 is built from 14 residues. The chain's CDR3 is CSVEDHRVNYGYTF. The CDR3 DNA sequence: TGCAGCGTTGAAGATCACCGGGTAAACTATGGCTACACCTTC.

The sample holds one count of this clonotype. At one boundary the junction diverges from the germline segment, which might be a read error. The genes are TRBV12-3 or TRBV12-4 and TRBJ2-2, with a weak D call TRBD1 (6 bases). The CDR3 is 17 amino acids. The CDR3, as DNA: TGTGCCAGCATTTCAGGGAAGGCAGGGGCTTTTACCGGGGAGCTGTTCTTT. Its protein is CASISGKAGAFTGELFF.

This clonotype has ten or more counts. The CDR3 DNA reads as TGTGCCAGCAGCATATACGACAGGGGGGCAGATACGCAGTATTTT. It specifies CASSIYDRGADTQYF. The chain couples TRBV5-6 to TRBJ2-3; TRBD1 aligns across 9 bases. The CDR3 runs to 15 residues. Trimming at V came to 4 bases and at J to 4 bases, leaving 7 bases not matched to a gene. Germline-derived CDR1 and CDR2 are SGHDT and YYEEEE.

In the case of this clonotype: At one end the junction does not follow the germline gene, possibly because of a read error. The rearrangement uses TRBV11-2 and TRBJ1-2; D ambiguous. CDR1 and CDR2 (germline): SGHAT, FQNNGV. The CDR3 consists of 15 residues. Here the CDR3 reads CAGSKSVVTNYGYNF. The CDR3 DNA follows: TGTGCCGGCAGCAAATCGGTAGTCACTAACTATGGCTACAACTTC.

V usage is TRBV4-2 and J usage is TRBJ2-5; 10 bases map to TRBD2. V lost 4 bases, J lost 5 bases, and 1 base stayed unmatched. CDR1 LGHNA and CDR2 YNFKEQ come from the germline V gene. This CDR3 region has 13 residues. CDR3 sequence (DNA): TGTGCCAGCAGCCCGGGACTAGCGGAGACCCAGTACTTC. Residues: CASSPGLAETQYF.

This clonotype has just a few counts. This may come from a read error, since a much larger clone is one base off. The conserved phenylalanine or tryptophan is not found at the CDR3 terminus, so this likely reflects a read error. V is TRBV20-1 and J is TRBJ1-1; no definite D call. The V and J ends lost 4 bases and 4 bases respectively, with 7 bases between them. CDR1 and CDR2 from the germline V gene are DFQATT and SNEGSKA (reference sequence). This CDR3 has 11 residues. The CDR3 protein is CSATPVTEAFI. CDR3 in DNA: TGCAGTGCTACTCCGGTCACTGAAGCTTTCATT.

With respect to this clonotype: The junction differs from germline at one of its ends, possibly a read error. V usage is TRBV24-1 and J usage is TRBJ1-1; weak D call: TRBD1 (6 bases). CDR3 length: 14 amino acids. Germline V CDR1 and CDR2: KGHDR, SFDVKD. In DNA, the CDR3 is TGTGCCACCATTGATACACAGGGGAACACTGAAGCTTTCTTT. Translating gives CATIDTQGNTEAFF.

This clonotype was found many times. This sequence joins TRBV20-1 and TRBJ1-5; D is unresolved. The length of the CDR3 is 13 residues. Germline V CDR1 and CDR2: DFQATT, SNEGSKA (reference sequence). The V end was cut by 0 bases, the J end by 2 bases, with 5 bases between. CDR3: CSARDPRNQPQHF. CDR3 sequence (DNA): TGCAGTGCTAGAGATCCCCGCAATCAGCCCCAGCATTTT.

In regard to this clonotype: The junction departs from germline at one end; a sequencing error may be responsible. In DNA form, the CDR3 reads TGTGCCAGCAGTGCAGGAGGCGGGGCGCAGGAGACCCAGTATTTC. Its protein product is CASSAGGGAQETQYF. V usage is TRBV28 and J usage is TRBJ2-5; weak D call: TRBD2 (6 bases). CDR1 and CDR2 from the germline V gene are MDHEN and SYDVKM. This CDR3 contains 15 residues.

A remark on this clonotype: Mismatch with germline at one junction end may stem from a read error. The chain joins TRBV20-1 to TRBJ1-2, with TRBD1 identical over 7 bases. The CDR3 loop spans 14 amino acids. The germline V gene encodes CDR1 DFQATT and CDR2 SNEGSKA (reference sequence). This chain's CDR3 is CNASPSTGFSGYTF. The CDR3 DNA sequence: TGCAATGCTAGTCCCTCGACAGGGTTCTCTGGCTACACCTTC.

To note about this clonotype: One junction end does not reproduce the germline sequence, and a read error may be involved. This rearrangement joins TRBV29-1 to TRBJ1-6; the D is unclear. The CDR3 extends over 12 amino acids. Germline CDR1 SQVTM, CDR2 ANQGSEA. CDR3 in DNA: TGCAGCCTTGTGTCACCAAATTCACCTCTCCACTTT. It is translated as CSLVSPNSPLHF.

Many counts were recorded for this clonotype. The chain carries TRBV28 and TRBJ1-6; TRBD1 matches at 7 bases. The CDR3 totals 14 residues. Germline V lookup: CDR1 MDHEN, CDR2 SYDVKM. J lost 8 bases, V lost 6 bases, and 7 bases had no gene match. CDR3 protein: CASRLPGGDSPLHF. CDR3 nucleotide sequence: TGTGCCAGCAGACTACCAGGGGGGGATTCACCCCTCCACTTT. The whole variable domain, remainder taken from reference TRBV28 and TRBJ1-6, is DVKVTQSSRYLVKRTGEKVFLECVQDMDHENMFWYRQDPGLGLRLIYFSYDVKMKEKGDIPEGYSVSREKKERFSLILESASTNQTSMYLCASRLPGGDSPLHFGNGTRLTVT.

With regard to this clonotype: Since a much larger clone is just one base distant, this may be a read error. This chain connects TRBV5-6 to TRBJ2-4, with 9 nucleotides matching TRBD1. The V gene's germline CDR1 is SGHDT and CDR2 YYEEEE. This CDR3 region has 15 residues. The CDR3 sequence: CASSARDRAKNNQYF. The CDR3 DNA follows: TGTGCCAGCAGCGCGCGGGACAGGGCCAAAAACAATCAGTACTTC.

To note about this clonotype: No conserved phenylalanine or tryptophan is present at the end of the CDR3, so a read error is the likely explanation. CDR3 sequence: CASSETKGNEQFI. The CDR3 DNA reads as TGTGCCAGCAGTGAGACTAAGGGCAATGAGCAGTTCATC. The chain recombines TRBV6-1 with TRBJ2-1, with a weak D call TRBD2 (5 bases). From germline, CDR1 is MNHNS and CDR2 SASEGT. Trimming left V 3 bases short and J 6 bases short, with 9 bases between. This CDR3 contains 13 residues.

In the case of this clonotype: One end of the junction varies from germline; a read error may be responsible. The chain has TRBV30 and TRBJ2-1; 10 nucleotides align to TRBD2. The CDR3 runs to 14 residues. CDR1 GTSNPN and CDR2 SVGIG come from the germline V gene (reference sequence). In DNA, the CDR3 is TGTGCCTGGAGTCGAATTCCTAGCGGGGGTGAGGAGTTCTTC. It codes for CAWSRIPSGGEEFF.

In DNA, the CDR3 is TGCGCCAGCGGCCCTCGGGACAGGGATGTTACTGAGACCCAGTACTTC. It specifies CASGPRDRDVTETQYF. The chain is built from TRBV5-1 and TRBJ2-5, with TRBD1 matching 9 bases. V was pared by 7 bases and J by 5 bases, with 15 bases of the junction left unmatched. In germline, CDR1 is SGHRS, CDR2 YFSETQ. This CDR3 region has 16 residues.

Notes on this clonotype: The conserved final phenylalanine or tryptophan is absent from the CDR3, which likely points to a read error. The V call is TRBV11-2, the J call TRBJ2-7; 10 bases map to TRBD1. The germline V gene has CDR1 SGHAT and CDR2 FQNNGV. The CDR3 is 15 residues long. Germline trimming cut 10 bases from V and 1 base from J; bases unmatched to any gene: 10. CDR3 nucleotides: TGTGCCATGAGCATACCGGGACAGGGGTCCTACGAGCAGTACATC. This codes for CAMSIPGQGSYEQYI.